The clone carrying this T cell receptor (beta chain) was counted a few times. Trimming took off 7 bases at V and 6 bases at J, with 13 bases between the two ends. There are 12 residues in the CDR3. Germline V gives CDR1 SQVTM, CDR2 ANQGSEA. This sample stems from a study of PD-L1 blockade in urothelial cancer. As to time point: pretreatment peripheral blood. TCRdb's copy holds only in-frame clones and misses some; the assay was immunoSEQ multiplex PCR. The repertoire includes approximately 90,000 clones, nearly 90% of them detected once, and around 1.5% sits in the top ten. The sequence was collected from a man aged 55-75 years with urothelial cancer. Sequenced material: PBMCs, taken around atezolizumab (anti-PD-L1) treatment. V gene TRBV29-1 combines with J gene TRBJ1-5, with D perhaps TRBD1 (5 bases). CDR3 in amino acids: CSDRTKSQPQHF. CDR3 DNA: TGCAGCGACAGGACTAAGAGTCAGCCCCAGCATTTT.